This T cell receptor beta chain emerged from a study of response to subunit inactivated influenza vaccine. Germline lookup yields CDR1 SEHNR and CDR2 FQNEAQ (reference sequence). Trimming removed 5 bases from V and 6 bases from J, with 8 bases in between. This CDR3 is 12 amino acids long. Using its own MiXCR run on the RT-PCR reads, TCRdb lists one record per CDR3 protein. Here the sample spans about 190,000 distinct CDR3 sequences, under 15% being singletons. Whole-study findings and limits: Authors suggested that a seasonal influenza vaccination recruits few new T cells each time.

A word on this clonotype: The antigen is undetermined.

The sample here was CD8+ T cells sorted from PBMCs, taken roughly 5 days after vaccination. This chain joins TRBV7-9 and TRBJ2-1; unclear D gene. The clonotype was recovered from a man aged 45-65 years who received an inactivated influenza vaccine. The CDR3 bases are TGTGCCAGCAGCGGCTGGTTCAATGAGCAGTTCTTC. It is translated as CASSGWFNEQFF.